This T cell receptor beta chain was sequenced in a study of vaccination and CD4 T cells after COVID-19. Study details: Stimulation used overlapping spike peptides from SARS-CoV-2, HCoV-NL63, HCoV-OC43 and HCoV-229E. Each control was exposed to a CEFX pool, an HIV-1 Nef pool, or no peptide at all.

For this clonotype: The antigen is not known.

The sample's treatment: approximately 11-day PBMC culture with coronavirus spike peptide pools or control peptides (ViraFEST assay). It was before the COVID-19 pandemic (2011-2018) that the unexposed donor's CD4+ T cells were collected. ViraFEST relied on peptide pools to expand antigen-specific T cells; the TCRs were sequenced afterward. Researchers challenged CD4+ T cells from unexposed donors with SARS-CoV-2 S/N and four cold-coronavirus spikes, cells permitting. Cultured CD4+ T cell DNA underwent sequencing with the Oncomine TCR Beta short-read assay. Genomic DNA was extracted from cultured CD4+ T cells. TCRdb re-derived calls from the PCR reads in MiXCR, one entry per CDR3 protein. The sample includes around 9,000 distinct CDR3 sequences, nearly 35% of them seen just once. Per germline, CDR1 SGHTA and CDR2 FQGNSA. The length of the CDR3 is 15 residues. Trimming pared 5 bases from V and 6 bases from J, leaving 17 bases between.

Input material: CD4+ T cells from blood, cultured in vitro. This TCR came from a human donor in good health. The chain couples TRBV7-2 to TRBJ1-5; D call uncertain. The CDR3 DNA is TGTGCCAGCAGCCTTAGGACGGGGTGGAGTCAGCCCCAGCATTTT. Its translation is CASSLRTGWSQPQHF.